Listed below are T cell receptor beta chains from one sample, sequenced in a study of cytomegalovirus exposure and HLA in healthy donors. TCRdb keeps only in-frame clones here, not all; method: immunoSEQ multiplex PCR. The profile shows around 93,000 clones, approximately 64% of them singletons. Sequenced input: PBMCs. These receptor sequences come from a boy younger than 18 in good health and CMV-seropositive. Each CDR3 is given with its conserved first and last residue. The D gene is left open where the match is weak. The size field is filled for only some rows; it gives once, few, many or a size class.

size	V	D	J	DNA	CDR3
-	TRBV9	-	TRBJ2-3	TGTGCCAGCAGCCCGACATCCTCAGGGAGGAGCACAGATACGCAGTATTTT	CASSPTSSGRSTDTQYF
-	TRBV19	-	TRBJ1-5	TGTGCCAGTAGGCTGGGGGCTACTCAGCCCCAGCATTTT	CASRLGATQPQHF
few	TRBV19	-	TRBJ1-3	TGTGCCAGTAGGGCAGGGCGTCTTGGAAACACCATATATTTT	CASRAGRLGNTIYF
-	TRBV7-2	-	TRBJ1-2	TGTGCCAGCAGCGCCGACAGGATCGGTGGCTACACCTTC	CASSADRIGGYTF
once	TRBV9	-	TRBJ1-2	TGTGCCAGCAGCGGGGGAGGGGGGCTCGACTATGGCTACACCTTC	CASSGGGGLDYGYTF
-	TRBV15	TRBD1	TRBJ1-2	TGTGCCACCAGCAGAGATCCAGGGGGAGCTAACTATGGCTACACCTTC	CATSRDPGGANYGYTF
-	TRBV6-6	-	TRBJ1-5	TGTGCCAGCAGCCAGGGACACAGCAATCAGCCCCAGCATTTT	CASSQGHSNQPQHF
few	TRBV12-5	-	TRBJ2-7	TGTGCTAGTGGTTTGTCCGGCAGGGGGGAGTACGAGCAGTACTTC	CASGLSGRGEYEQYF
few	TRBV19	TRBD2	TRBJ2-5	TGTGCCAGTAGTATAGGGGACGGGAGGGCCCGGCGAGAGACCCAGTACTTC	CASSIGDGRARRETQYF
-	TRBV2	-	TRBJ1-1	TGTGCCAGCAGGCAGAAGTACGGGGGGACTGAAGCTTTCTTT	CASRQKYGGTEAFF
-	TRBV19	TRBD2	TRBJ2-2	TGTGCCAGTACCCTTAGCGGGGGGGCCGACGGGGAGCTGTTTTTT	CASTLSGGADGELFF
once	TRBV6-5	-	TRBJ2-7	TGTGCCAGCAGATCAGGGACTCTCTCCTACGAGCAGTACTTC	CASRSGTLSYEQYF
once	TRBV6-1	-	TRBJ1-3	TGTGCCAGCAGTGAAAACAGGCCGTCTGGAAACACCATATATTTT	CASSENRPSGNTIYF
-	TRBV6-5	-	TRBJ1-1	TGTGCCAGCAGTTACGCGTACAGGGCGAGGAACACTGAAGCTTTCTTT	CASSYAYRARNTEAFF
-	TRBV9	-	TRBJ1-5	TGTGCCAGCAGCGTAGCTGGGACAATTAATCAGCCCCAGCATTTT	CASSVAGTINQPQHF
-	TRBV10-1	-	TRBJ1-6	TGCGCCAGTTCGAAGGGGGCCTATAATTCACCCCTCCACTTT	CASSKGAYNSPLHF
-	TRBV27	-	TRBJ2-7	TGTGCCAGCAGTTCAGGTTACGAGCAGTACTTC	CASSSGYEQYF
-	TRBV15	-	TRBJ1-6	TGTGCCACCAGCAGAGACCTGGGGGCAGGCTTTAATTCACCCCTCCACTTT	CATSRDLGAGFNSPLHF
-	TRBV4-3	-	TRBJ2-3	TGCGCCAGCAGCCAAGTTATGAAGGGGTGGTTGGGCGCAGATACGCAGTATTTT	CASSQVMKGWLGADTQYF
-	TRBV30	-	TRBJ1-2	TGTGCCTGGTTCAGGTTTCTCCCCCCCTTAGTCGATGGCTACACCTTC	CAWFRFLPPLVDGYTF
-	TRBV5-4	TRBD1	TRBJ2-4	TGTGCCAGCAGCTCGACAGGGGGCGCTTTCAAAAACATTCAGTACTTC	CASSSTGGAFKNIQYF
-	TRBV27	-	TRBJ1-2	TGTGCCAGCAGTTTATCGGAGGGGGGGATTGGTGGCTACACCTTC	CASSLSEGGIGGYTF
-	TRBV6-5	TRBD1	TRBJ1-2	TGTGCCAGCAGTCGACAGGGTGCTAGCTATGGCTACACCTTC	CASSRQGASYGYTF
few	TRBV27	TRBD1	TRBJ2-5	TGTGCCAGCAGCCTACTACCGGGACAGCAAGAGACCCAGTACTTC	CASSLLPGQQETQYF
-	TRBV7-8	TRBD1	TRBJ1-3	TGTGCCAGCAGCTTACTTAGGGGTCCAGGGGGTTTTGGAAACACCATATATTTT	CASSLLRGPGGFGNTIYF
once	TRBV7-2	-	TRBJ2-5	TGTGCCAGCAGCTTTCGGGTTGAGACCCAGTACTTC	CASSFRVETQYF
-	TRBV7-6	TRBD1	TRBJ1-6	TGTGCCAGCAGCTCCAGGGACAGTGCTAATTCACCCCTCCACTTT	CASSSRDSANSPLHF
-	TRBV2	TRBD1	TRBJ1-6	TGTGCCAGCACCACAGACAGGGGAGGTTCACCCCTCCACTTT	CASTTDRGGSPLHF
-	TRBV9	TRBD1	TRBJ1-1	TGTGCCAGCACCCCATACAGTGGACAGGGACGAGCTGAAGCTTTCTTT	CASTPYSGQGRAEAFF
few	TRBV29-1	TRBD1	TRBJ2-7	TGCAGCGTTGCTGGGGACAGCTACGAGCAGTACTTC	CSVAGDSYEQYF
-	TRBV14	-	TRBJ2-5	TGTGCCAGCAGCCAAGATCTTCGGGGGACCCAGTACTTC	CASSQDLRGTQYF
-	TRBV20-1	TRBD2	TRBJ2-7	TGCAGTGCTAGAGAAACTAGCGGGCCGTACTTC	CSARETSGPYF
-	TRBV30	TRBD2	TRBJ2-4	TGTGCCTGGAGACAGCGGGAGGCCCCCAAAAACATTCAGTACTTC	CAWRQREAPKNIQYF
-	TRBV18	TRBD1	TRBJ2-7	TGTGCCAGCTCACTTCTCGGACAGGGGAAGAGCGAGCAGTACTTC	CASSLLGQGKSEQYF
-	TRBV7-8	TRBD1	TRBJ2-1	TGTGCCAGCAGCAGTCCGGGACAGGGCGATAATGAGCAGTTCTTC	CASSSPGQGDNEQFF
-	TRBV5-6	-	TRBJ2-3	TGTGCCAGCAGCTCGGGGGTAGTAGATACGCAGTATTTT	CASSSGVVDTQYF
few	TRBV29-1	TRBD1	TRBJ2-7	TGCAGCGTTGCTACGGGACAGGGCTCCTACGAGCAGTACTTC	CSVATGQGSYEQYF
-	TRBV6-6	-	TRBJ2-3	TGTGCCAGCAGACCCGACAGAACTAGCACAGATACGCAGTATTTT	CASRPDRTSTDTQYF
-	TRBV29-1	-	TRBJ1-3	TGCAGCGTTTTTCTAGCAGGGGACAACACCATATATTTT	CSVFLAGDNTIYF
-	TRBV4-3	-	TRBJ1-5	TGCGCCAGCAGCCAAGATACGAGGAGGGGCCGGGGGCCCCAGCATTTT	CASSQDTRRGRGPQHF
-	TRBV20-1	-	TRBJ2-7	TGCAGTGCGATCCGGGGGTACGAGCAGTACTTC	CSAIRGYEQYF
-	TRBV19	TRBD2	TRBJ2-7	TGTGCCACCTCCATGGGAGGGAAGTACGAGCAGTACTTC	CATSMGGKYEQYF
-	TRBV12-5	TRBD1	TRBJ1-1	TGTGCTAGTGGTTTGTTTGGGGACAGGGGTTCAGCTTTCTTT	CASGLFGDRGSAFF
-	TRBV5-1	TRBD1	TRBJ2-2	TGCGCCAGCAGCCTCAGGACAGGGGGCGGCACCGGGGAGCTGTTTTTT	CASSLRTGGGTGELFF
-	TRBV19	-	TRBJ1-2	TGTGCCAGTACAGCGAGTATCTATGGCTACACCTTC	CASTASIYGYTF
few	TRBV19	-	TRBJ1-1	TGTGCCAGTAGTATTCTTTGGCAGGCGAACACTGAAGCTTTCTTT	CASSILWQANTEAFF
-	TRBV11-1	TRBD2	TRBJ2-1	TGTGCCAGCAGCTTTATTAGCGGGATCTACAATGAGCAGTTCTTC	CASSFISGIYNEQFF
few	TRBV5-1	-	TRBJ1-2	TGCGCCAGCGCTCGTGACACAAACTATGGCTACACCTTC	CASARDTNYGYTF
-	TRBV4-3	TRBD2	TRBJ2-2	TGCGCCAGCAGCCCTCGGGCTAGCGGGAGTCGGGGGGAGCTGTTTTTT	CASSPRASGSRGELFF
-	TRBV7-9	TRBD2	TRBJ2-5	TGTGCCAGCACCAGAACGCCCCGGACTAGCGCGAGAGAAGAGACCCAGTACTTC	CASTRTPRTSAREETQYF
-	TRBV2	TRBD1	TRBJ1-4	TGTGCCAGCTCGGGGACAGGGGTTAATGAAAAACTGTTTTTT	CASSGTGVNEKLFF
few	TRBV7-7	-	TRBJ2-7	TGTGCCAGCAGAAATTCGAAGAGCCACAAAGTACGCGGAGAAGACGAGCAGTACTTC	CASRNSKSHKVRGEDEQYF
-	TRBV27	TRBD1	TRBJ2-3	TGTGCCAGCAGTCCTACGACAGGGCCGGTCGATACGCAGTATTTT	CASSPTTGPVDTQYF